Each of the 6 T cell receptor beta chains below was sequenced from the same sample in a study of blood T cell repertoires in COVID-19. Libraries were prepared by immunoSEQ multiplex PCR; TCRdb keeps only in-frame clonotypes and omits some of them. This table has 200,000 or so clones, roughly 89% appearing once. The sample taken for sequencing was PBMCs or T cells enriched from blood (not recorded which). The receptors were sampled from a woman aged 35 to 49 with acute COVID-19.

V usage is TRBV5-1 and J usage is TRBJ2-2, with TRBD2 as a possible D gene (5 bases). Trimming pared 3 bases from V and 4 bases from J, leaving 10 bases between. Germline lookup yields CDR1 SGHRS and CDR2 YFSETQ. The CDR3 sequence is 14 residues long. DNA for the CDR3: TGCGCCAGCAGCTCCCGAGGAGGCACCGGGGAGCTGTTTTTT. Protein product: CASSSRGGTGELFF.

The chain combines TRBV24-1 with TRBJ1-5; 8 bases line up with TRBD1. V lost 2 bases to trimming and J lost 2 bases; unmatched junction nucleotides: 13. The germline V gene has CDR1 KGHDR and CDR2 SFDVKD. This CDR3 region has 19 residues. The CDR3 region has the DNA TGTGCCACCAGTGATTCGGAGGACAGGGCCGGGCCTGGCAATCAGCCCCAGCATTTT. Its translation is CATSDSEDRAGPGNQPQHF.

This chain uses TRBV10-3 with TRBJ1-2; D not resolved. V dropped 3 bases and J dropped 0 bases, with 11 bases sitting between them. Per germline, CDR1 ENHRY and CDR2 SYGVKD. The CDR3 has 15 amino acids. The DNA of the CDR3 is TGTGCCATCAGTGACTGGGGAGAAACTAACTATGGCTACACCTTC. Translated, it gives CAISDWGETNYGYTF.

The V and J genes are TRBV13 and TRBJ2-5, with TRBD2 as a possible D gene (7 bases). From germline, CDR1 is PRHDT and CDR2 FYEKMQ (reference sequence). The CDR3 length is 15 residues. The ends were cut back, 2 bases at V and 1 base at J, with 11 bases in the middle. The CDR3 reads CASSLKGGAQETQYF. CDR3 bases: TGTGCCAGCAGCTTAAAGGGGGGGGCCCAAGAGACCCAGTACTTC.

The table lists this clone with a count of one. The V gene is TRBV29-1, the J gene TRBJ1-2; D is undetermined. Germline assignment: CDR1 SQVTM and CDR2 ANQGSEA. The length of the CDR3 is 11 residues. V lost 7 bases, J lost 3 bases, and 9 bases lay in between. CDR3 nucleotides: TGCAGCGACAGCAGACACTATGGCTACACCTTC. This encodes CSDSRHYGYTF.

The CDR3, as DNA: TGCAGCGTTGAAGATCCGGGACAGGGGACAGGAAACACCATATATTTT. It encodes CSVEDPGQGTGNTIYF. The chain employs TRBV29-1 and TRBJ1-3; TRBD1 aligns across 10 bases. Germline V lookup: CDR1 SQVTM, CDR2 ANQGSEA. There are 16 residues in the CDR3. The trim removed 0 bases at V and 4 bases at J, leaving 6 bases unmatched.